A single T cell receptor beta chain is shown here with its context. Which antigen it targets is not known. There are no base qualities to consult, and no much larger clone falls within one base. This sample stems from a study of response to subunit inactivated influenza vaccine listed by TCRdb under 2018. Regarding the research as a whole: To follow how T cells responded to a trivalent subunit inactivated influenza vaccine, the researchers relied on deep quantitative profiling of the T cell receptor repertoire.

Summary of the overall study and its limitations: The authors proposed that each seasonal influenza vaccination may bring in only a limited number of new T cells.

The library was built by means of RT-PCR. For sequencing, an Illumina HiSeq 2500 was employed. In-frame beta chains were kept once TCRdb had trimmed the public reads at Q25 with fastp and called clones with MiXCR. Rows with one shared CDR3 protein collapse into an entry with the most common genes and DNA. The sample table contains about 570,000 distinct CDR3 sequences; only one count was recorded for 10% to 12% of them. The ten largest make up roughly 11% of the sample. The cysteine opens and the phenylalanine closes a CDR3 of 14 amino acids. CDR3 DNA is the only sequence kept; it has 42 bases, read in frame from the first base. V gives up 5 bases and J gives up 7 bases, and the segment between their germline ends measures 15 bases. Looking up the germline V gene yields CDR1 SGHTA and CDR2 FQGNSA. The sample was also reused in another study, on T cells expressing NK-cell markers. The second paper further reports: The TCR beta cDNA libraries were made using 5'RACE template switching, a step that added both a universal primer site and unique molecular identifiers. In sorted CD3+CD56+NKG2C+, CD3+CD56+NKG2C- and CD3+CD56-NKG2C+ T-cell subsets from several donors, TCR beta-chain repertoires were profiled. Among the eight sequenced donors, only one was HCMV-seronegative, while the other seven were HCMV-seropositive. To restrict sorting to alphabetaTCR-expressing T cells, an anti-gammadeltaTCR antibody was added in several experiments. For roughly 6 donors, the dominant CD3+CD56+NKG2C+ clonotypes were among the top 10 CD8+ clonotypes and accounted for about 1.0-7.0% of CD8+ T cells. Those dominant clonotypes were again the most abundant among CD3+CD56-NKG2C+ cells in a few donors, at roughly 28.3-65%. Whether the expanded NKG2C-expressing T cell clones were specific for HCMV antigens was left unclear. Randomly selected healthy volunteers, three men and five women, were used as the eight sequenced donors. HCMV-specific IgG was detected in serum with a commercial ELISA kit to determine HCMV serostatus. Peripheral blood mononuclear cells were isolated from blood by Ficoll density gradient centrifugation. Bulk peripheral blood T-cell repertoires were additionally sequenced from unsorted PBMC for over 5 donors. Synthesis of cDNA was primed from the TCR beta constant segment and was followed by two consecutive PCR amplification steps. Illumina HiSeq 2000/2500, MiSeq or NextSeq was used to sequence libraries as 2 x 150 bp reads. MIGEC was used to demultiplex reads and group reads by UMI, and MiTCR was used to assemble and quantify clonotypes. To exclude erroneous sequences, any TCR cDNA sequence not supported by at least two reads was discarded. The tcR package was used for downstream repertoire analysis, and clonotypes were matched across fractions by CDR3 nucleotide sequence plus V segment. Antigen specificity was annotated against VDJdb with VDJmatch, allowing one amino acid substitution in CDR3.

This clonotype was obtained from a man in his fifties who received an inactivated influenza vaccine. Donor details come from another sample of the same person, matched by shared clones. Sequenced material: PBMCs from blood, taken on the day of vaccination. The rearrangement combines TRBV7-2 with TRBJ2-1; perhaps TRBD2 is the D gene, with 6 bases matching. CDR3 region: CASSGGPAQNEQFF. The DNA reads as follows: TGTGCCAGCAGCGGAGGGCCTGCACAAAATGAGCAGTTCTTC.